This T cell receptor beta chain was observed in a study of molecular identifiers for immune sequencing clone quantification. Study-wide results and limits: Investigators reportedly could detect spiked Jurkat TCR RNA from one cell among around 930,000 naive cells.

Both previously described methods and listed TCR primers were employed to make bulk TCR libraries. TCRdb processed the PCR reads anew with MiXCR; each CDR3 protein has one entry. The sample gives 300,000 to 400,000 distinct CDR3 sequences, over 20% of which show up once; 0.65% to 0.95% is in the top ten. The sample holds a few counts of this clonotype. The antigen is undetermined. V lost 4 bases and J lost 1, with 10 bases in between. The CDR3 is 14 amino acids. Germline V gene data show CDR1 as SNHLY and CDR2 as FYNNEI. Sequenced input: naive CD8+ T cells from blood, with Jurkat cell RNA spiked in. Subset of the sample: FACS-sorted CD8+CD4-CCR7+CD45RA+ naive T cells. This receptor was taken from a human donor in good health. Some libraries in this study had Jurkat cell RNA spiked in. The chain combines TRBV2 with TRBJ1-1; D gene uncertain. The CDR3 spells CASSALVGNTEAFF. CDR3 bases: TGTGCCAGCAGTGCATTGGTAGGGAACACTGAAGCTTTCTTT. Looking up the rest from reference TRBV2 and TRBJ1-1 gives the full variable domain: EPEVTQTPSHQVTQMGQEVILRCVPISNHLYFYWYRQILGQKVEFLVSFYNNEISEKSEIFDDQFSVERPDGSNFTLKIRSTKLEDSAMYFCASSALVGNTEAFFGQGTRLTVV.